This T cell receptor beta chain was observed in a study of T cell responses to AZD1222 COVID-19 vaccine. Method: immunoSEQ multiplex PCR; TCRdb's copy keeps in-frame clones and lacks some. The profile covers approximately 52,000 clones, with 87% appearing a single time and about 2.5% taken by the ten largest. This CDR3 contains 14 residues. The J segment lost 2 bases and the V segment lost 0 bases, leaving 2 bases of the junction unmatched. Per germline, CDR1 SGHNT and CDR2 YYREEE (reference sequence). Sample: peripheral blood, taken 28 days after the second AZD1222 dose. The gene calls are TRBV5-4 and TRBJ2-7; the match to TRBD1 covers 7 bases. This receptor was identified in an adult who received the AZD1222 COVID-19 vaccine. The CDR3 loop is CASSLARGTYEQYF. Written as DNA, the CDR3 is TGTGCCAGCAGCTTGGCCAGGGGGACCTACGAGCAGTACTTC.